This TCR beta chain was identified during a study of blood T cell repertoires in COVID-19. Across the study: Italy, Spain and the United States were the sources of the convalescent and acute COVID-19 samples. Sample material is recorded as cDNA or gDNA derived from T cells, B-cell-depleted T cells, or PBMCs.

During active infection, Seattle patients enrolled and were then monitored through disease. Original data processing: Estimated nucleated cell counts came from reference gene primer amplification. Sequencing was performed with immunoSEQ multiplex PCR; in TCRdb, only in-frame clones are kept and a portion is missing. V and J calls and clone size are given by that table; D and trimming were obtained from the DNA. The sample lists 350,000 to 450,000 clones, roughly 90% occurring once. V trimming: 6 bases; J trimming: 5 bases; junction bases outside the gene matches: 5. Per the germline V gene, CDR1 is ENHRY and CDR2 is SYGVKD. The CDR3 length is 14 residues. The count of this clone is one.

The chain couples TRBV10-3 to TRBJ1-3; TRBD1 aligns across 9 bases. This clonotype originated in a woman aged 60 to 75 with COVID-19, enrolled during active disease. Sequencing input: peripheral blood. The CDR3 bases are TGTGCCATCAGCGTACAGGGGGCCCGAAACACCATATATTTT. It yields the protein CAISVQGARNTIYF.